The clone carrying this TCR beta chain was observed at least ten times. Its antigen is not known. The data were obtained in a study of CD8 T cells in ankylosing spondylitis. By quantitative 5'-RACE with molecular barcodes, the TCR beta libraries were made. TCRdb itself ran the 5' RACE reads through MiXCR, one entry per CDR3 protein. This sample carries about 800,000 distinct CDR3 sequences, 12% of them seen once, and the ten largest clones take 0.51%. Whole-study findings and limits: In ankylosing spondylitis patients, matched synovial fluid reportedly showed significant enrichment of disease-linked clones. What appeared characteristic of ankylosing spondylitis blood was a TCR beta motif of fewer than ten highly homologous variants.

Sample: blood, either unsorted or a sorted T cell fraction (not recorded which). The TCR sequence derives from a male donor with ankylosing spondylitis.

The CDR3 bases are TGTGCCAGCAGCCCGGGACGCGGGGAAGCTTTCTTT. Its protein is CASSPGRGEAFF. The chain is built from TRBV7-8 and TRBJ1-1, with a tentative D call TRBD1 (5 bases). The CDR3 has 12 residues. V lost 5 bases and J lost 8, with 12 bases in between. CDR1 is SGHVS, CDR2 FQNEAQ, per germline. The complete variable domain, with remaining parts taken from reference TRBV7-8 and TRBJ1-1, reads GAGVSQSPRYKVAKRGQDVALRCDPISGHVSLFWYQQALGQGPEFLTYFQNEAQLDKSGLPSDRFFAERPEGSVSTLKIQRTQQEDSAVYLCASSPGRGEAFFGQGTRLTVV.